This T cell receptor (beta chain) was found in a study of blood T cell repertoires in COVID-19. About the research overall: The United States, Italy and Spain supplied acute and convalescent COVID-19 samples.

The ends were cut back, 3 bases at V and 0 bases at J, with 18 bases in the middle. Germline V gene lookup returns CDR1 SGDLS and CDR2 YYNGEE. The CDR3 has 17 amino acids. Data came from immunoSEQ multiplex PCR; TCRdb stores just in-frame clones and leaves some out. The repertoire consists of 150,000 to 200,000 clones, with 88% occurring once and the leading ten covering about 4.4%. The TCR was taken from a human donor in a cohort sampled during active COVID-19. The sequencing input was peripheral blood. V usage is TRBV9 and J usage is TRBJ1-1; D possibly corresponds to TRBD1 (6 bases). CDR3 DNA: TGTGCCAGCAGCGCCCTTGAAGGGGGTGGGATGAACACTGAAGCTTTCTTT. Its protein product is CASSALEGGGMNTEAFF.